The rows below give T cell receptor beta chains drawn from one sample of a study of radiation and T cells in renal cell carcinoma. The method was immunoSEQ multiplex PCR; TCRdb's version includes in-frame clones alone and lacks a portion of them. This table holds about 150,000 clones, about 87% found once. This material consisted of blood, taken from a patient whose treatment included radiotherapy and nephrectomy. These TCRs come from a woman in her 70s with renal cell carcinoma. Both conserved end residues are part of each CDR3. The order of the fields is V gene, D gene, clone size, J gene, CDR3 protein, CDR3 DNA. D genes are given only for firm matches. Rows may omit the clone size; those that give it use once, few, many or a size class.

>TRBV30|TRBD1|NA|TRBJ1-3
CAWSPIQGAGNTIYF
TGTGCCTGGAGTCCTATACAGGGGGCTGGAAACACCATATATTTT
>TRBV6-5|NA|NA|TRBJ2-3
CASSYRRVERDTQYF
TGTGCCAGCAGTTATCGAAGGGTCGAGAGGGATACGCAGTATTTT
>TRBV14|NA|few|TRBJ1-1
CASSQGMEAFF
TGTGCCAGCAGCCAAGGAATGGAAGCTTTCTTT
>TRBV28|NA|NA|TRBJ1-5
CASSLPAGGLRW
TGTGCCAGCAGTTTACCTGCGGGGGGCCTACGATGG
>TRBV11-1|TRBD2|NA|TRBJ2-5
CASSHGTSGVQETQYF
TGTGCCAGCAGCCACGGGACTAGCGGGGTACAAGAGACCCAGTACTTC
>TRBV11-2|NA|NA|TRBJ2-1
CASSLTGIDRYNEQFF
TGTGCCAGCAGCTTAACAGGGATCGATAGATACAATGAGCAGTTCTTC
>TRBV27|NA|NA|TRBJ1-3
CASSLHSARESGNTIYF
TGTGCCAGCAGTCTACACTCCGCTCGAGAATCCGGAAACACCATATATTTT
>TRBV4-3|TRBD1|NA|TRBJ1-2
CASSQEARTGDGYTF
TGCGCCAGCAGCCAAGAGGCCCGGACAGGGGATGGCTACACCTTC
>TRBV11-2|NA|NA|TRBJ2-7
CASSPGPGSGQYF
TGTGCCAGCAGCCCAGGCCCGGGATCGGGGCAGTACTTC
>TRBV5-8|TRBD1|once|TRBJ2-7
CASSSGQVRWYEQYF
TGTGCCAGCAGCTCGGGACAGGTGAGGTGGTACGAGCAGTACTTC
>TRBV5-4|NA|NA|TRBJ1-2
CASSLIANYGYTF
TGTGCCAGCAGCTTGATTGCTAACTATGGCTACACCTTC
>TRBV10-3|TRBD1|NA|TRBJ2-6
CAIRDLETGKVMAGANVLTF
TGTGCCATCAGGGACCTAGAGACAGGGAAAGTTATGGCTGGGGCCAACGTCCTGACTTTC
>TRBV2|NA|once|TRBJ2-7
CASSDNYEQYF
TGTGCCAGCAGCGACAACTACGAGCAGTACTTC
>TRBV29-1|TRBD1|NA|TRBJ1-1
CSVEGQGANTEAFF
TGCAGCGTTGAAGGGCAGGGGGCTAACACTGAAGCTTTCTTT
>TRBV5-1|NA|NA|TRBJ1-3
CASSLGPSENTIYF
TGCGCCAGCAGCTTGGGCCCATCGGAAAACACCATATATTTT
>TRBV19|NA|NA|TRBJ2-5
CASSPTDHYQETQYF
TGTGCCAGTAGCCCTACGGACCATTACCAAGAGACCCAGTACTTC
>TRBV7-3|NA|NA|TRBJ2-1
CASRSLTGNEQFF
TGTGCCAGCAGGTCACTCACAGGGAATGAGCAGTTCTTC
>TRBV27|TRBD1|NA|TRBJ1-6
CASSLPGGLSPLHF
TGTGCCAGCAGTTTACCAGGGGGTTTGTCACCCCTCCACTTT
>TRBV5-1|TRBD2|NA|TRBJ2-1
CASSPGPSGGVEQFF
TGCGCCAGCAGCCCTGGTCCTAGCGGGGGCGTCGAGCAGTTCTTC
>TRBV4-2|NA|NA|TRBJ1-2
CASSQTDGWGYTF
TGTGCCAGCAGCCAAACCGACGGCTGGGGCTACACCTTC